This T cell receptor beta chain was captured by sequencing in a study of blood T cells in healthy people across ages (dated by TCRdb to 2015 to 2017). For the study in its entirety: In model experiments, template switching captured about one uniquely barcoded TCR beta cDNA molecule for every two T cells. To track age-related changes in TCR beta repertoire diversity, the study relied on deep sequencing normalized with unique cDNA molecular identifiers. The donors were split into four age groups: young (average around 15 years), middle-aged (39), aged (approximately 60) and long-lived (under 85). To avoid experimental bias, donors of different ages were distributed randomly across sequencing lanes. For two donors (one aged 18 to 29 and one aged 80 or older), the study analyzed two additional independent replicas of 1 million unique cDNA reads from the same blood draw. Results and caveats for the whole study, not just this receptor: A strong correlation was found between observed TCR beta diversity and the percentage of naive T cells measured by flow cytometry. Estimates of total diversity from one million sequenced T cells were regarded as lower bounds and underestimates. Compared with the aged group, the long-lived group had more naive CD4+ T cells, fewer expanded clones and increased TCR diversity, a pattern suggesting age selection. The CMV infection status of donors was not known, potentially confounding age-related changes in expanded clonotypes. As age increased, observed TCR beta diversity per million T cells dropped in a roughly linear way, and a significant reduction was already evident by age 40. Bulk unsorted PBMC profiling prevented conclusive comparison of naive and antigen-experienced compartments.

Libraries were made using 5' RACE. The sequencer listed for this sample is Illumina HiSeq 2500. The second PCR ran for roughly 7 to 11 cycles and used a J-beta primer mix along with a sample-barcoded 5' primer. A unique molecular identifier was introduced onto each TCR beta cDNA molecule by a template-switch 5' adaptor carrying 12 random nucleotides. At least 2.5 million CDR3-containing paired-end reads were obtained from each sample. All of the RNA was converted into first-strand cDNA using the Mint cDNA synthesis kit, with a TRBC-specific oligonucleotide serving as the primer. All cDNA was treated with uracil-DNA glycosylase and then went through a first 18-cycle PCR with the universal primers M1SS and BC2_uni_R. Turning to the authors' computational methods: Normalization of each sample was performed by random selection of 1 million high-quality reads, each carrying a distinct molecular identifier. Reads sharing molecular identifiers were discarded rather than binned into consensus sequences. CDR3 identification, clonotype clustering and error correction used MiTCR with a Q25 quality threshold and the strictest error-elimination algorithm. Lower-bound total TCR beta diversity was estimated with a nonparametric unseen species model using Euler transformation. Starting from the raw public reads, TCRdb applied fastp trimming at Q25, assembled clones with MiXCR and retained in-frame beta chains. Duplicate CDR3 protein sequences are folded into a single record with the most common DNA and genes. The V and J calls, along with clone size, are taken from TCRdb and not from the paper's own processing. The sample table records about 970,000 distinct CDR3 sequences; roughly 47% of these occur just once. The top ten clones comprise 20% to 25% of the sample.

Systemically healthy Caucasian individuals from Russia, 39 in total and aged about 6 to 90 years, were included as donors. Around 10 milliliters of peripheral blood were collected from each donor into EDTA-treated Vacutainer tubes. Ficoll-Paque density-gradient centrifugation was used to isolate PBMCs, with at least 6.5 million obtained per sample. Trizol reagent was used to extract total RNA from the PBMCs, yielding at least 6 micrograms per sample. Naive CD45RAhigh/CD27high T cell percentages were measured by flow cytometry on a PBMC aliquot from every donor. This clonotype was seen a few times. This receptor's antigen is unknown. Qualities for individual bases were not recorded, and no much larger clone is one base off. After removal of 3 bases from V and 5 bases from J, the junction retains 3 bases not matched to a gene. From a lookup of the germline V gene (reference sequence), CDR1 and CDR2 are SEHNR and FQNEAQ. The CDR3 measures 14 amino acids from cysteine to phenylalanine. The entry retains the CDR3 DNA only, 42 bases that are in frame from base 1.

This chain is built from TRBV7-9 and TRBJ2-3; 9 middle bases align to TRBD2. The receptor was isolated from a woman aged 55-75 years in good health. Source material: blood. This receptor carries the CDR3 CASSLGLAEDTQYF. In nucleotide form, the sequence is TGTGCCAGCAGCTTGGGACTAGCAGAAGATACGCAGTATTTT.